The T cell receptor beta chain described here comes from a study of Ad26.COV2.S vaccination and SARS-CoV-2 variants. Treatment meaning: about 20 received Ad26.COV2.S at low or high dose, single or two shots; roughly five received placebo; per-sample allocation not given. Sampling was performed 63 days after the first vaccine or placebo injection. Produced via immunoSEQ multiplex PCR; TCRdb's table is partial and in-frame only. The table has about 350,000 clones, approximately 85% seen once. Germline V gene lookup returns CDR1 MGHRA and CDR2 YSYEKL. The CDR3 runs to 15 residues. With 6 bases clipped from V and 2 bases from J, the junction kept 9 bases outside the gene matches.

The sample was peripheral blood, taken in a trial of Ad26.COV2.S vaccine versus placebo. The sequence came from a person aged 18 to 59 who received the Ad26.COV2.S COVID-19 vaccine or a placebo. V and J are TRBV4-1 and TRBJ2-7; 8 nucleotides match TRBD2. The CDR3 region is CASSLSHGGAYEQYF. CDR3 sequence (DNA): TGCGCCAGCAGTCTCTCCCACGGGGGGGCCTACGAGCAGTACTTC.